The 11 T cell receptor beta chains presented below share a single source sample, sequenced in a study of regulatory T cells in long-lasting Graves disease (dated by TCRdb to the early 2020s). The receptor library was made with multiplex PCR. The sequencer was an Illumina HiSeq 4000. To build TCR beta libraries, CDR3 regions were amplified by Arm-PCR using iRepertoire HTBI primers. TCRdb itself trimmed the public reads at Q25 with fastp, ran MiXCR and retained productive beta chains. Every distinct CDR3 protein forms one entry, paired with its most common genes and DNA. This sample lists hundreds of thousands of distinct CDR3 sequences; approximately 15% were detected once. Approximately 18% of the sample goes to the ten largest clones. The time point label for this specimen denotes: newly diagnosed GD, antithyroid drugs for less than 3 months. For both TCR sequencing and RNA sequencing, RNA was extracted from PBMCs using TRIzol.

In addition, the sample was reused for a study of T cells in Graves' hyperthyroidism and ophthalmopathy.

Sequencing used peripheral blood mononuclear cells (PBMCs), obtained at new diagnosis, from a patient treated with antithyroid drugs. The receptors derive from a woman aged 25 to 45 with Graves disease. Donor details come from another sample of the same person, matched by shared clones.

The rearrangement uses TRBV5-4 and TRBJ2-2; D not resolved. The CDR3 runs 14 residues. CDR1 and CDR2 (germline): SGHNT, YYREEE (reference sequence). Trimming shortened V by 5 bases and J by 4 bases, and 12 bases separated the two germline ends. CDR3 region: CASSWYAGTGELFF. The CDR3 coding sequence is TGTGCCAGCAGTTGGTACGCTGGCACCGGGGAGCTGTTTTTT.

This clonotype has just a few counts. The chain has TRBV7-9 and TRBJ2-3, with D unresolved. The V and J ends lost 1 base and 0 bases respectively, with 8 bases between them. The CDR3 is made up of 15 amino acids. Germline assignment: CDR1 SEHNR and CDR2 FQNEAQ (reference sequence). The CDR3 region has the DNA TGTGCCAGCAGCTTAGGCCCAGAGAGCACAGATACGCAGTATTTT. Amino acids: CASSLGPESTDTQYF.

This clonotype was observed a few times. The rearrangement uses TRBV28 and TRBJ1-4, with a weak D call TRBD1 (5 bases). CDR1 and CDR2 (germline): MDHEN, SYDVKM. The CDR3 sequence is 18 residues long. Trimming cost V 6 bases and J 0 bases, with 20 bases left between them. CDR3 sequence: CASSHAGFSGATNEKLFF. The CDR3 DNA reads TGTGCCAGCAGCCACGCTGGGTTTTCGGGGGCAACTAATGAAAAACTGTTTTTT.

The rearrangement joins TRBV7-9 to TRBJ1-6; 7 bases fit TRBD1. There are 16 residues in the CDR3. V lost 5 bases and J lost 10; bases outside the gene matches: 14. Germline V gene sequence: CDR1 SEHNR, CDR2 FQNEAQ (reference sequence). The CDR3 sequence is CASSPAVGQGDSPLHF. For the CDR3, the DNA is TGTGCCAGCAGCCCCGCAGTAGGGCAGGGGGACTCACCCCTCCACTTT.

This clonotype has a handful of counts. The J gene is TRBJ2-3, the V gene TRBV5-1; TRBD2 matches 13 bases. With V trimmed by 3 bases and J by 4 bases, 11 bases remained unmatched. This CDR3 region has 18 residues. The germline V gene has CDR1 SGHRS and CDR2 YFSETQ. CDR3 sequence (DNA): TGCGCCAGCAGCTCCTACCTACGGACTAGCGGGAGCTCAGATACGCAGTATTTT. The encoded protein is CASSSYLRTSGSSDTQYF.

Only a few counts were recorded for this clonotype. V gene TRBV6-5 combines with J gene TRBJ1-1; D possibly corresponds to TRBD1 (5 bases). Germline values: CDR1 MNHEY, CDR2 SVGAGI. V gave up 4 bases and J gave up 1 base, with 13 bases separating them. The CDR3 is made up of 15 amino acids. The CDR3 loop is CASSFSTGTNTEAFF. The CDR3 DNA is TGTGCCAGCAGTTTTTCGACGGGGACGAACACTGAAGCTTTCTTT.

On this clonotype itself: The junction does not match germline at one end; this may be a read error. This sequence joins TRBV28 and TRBJ1-1; no clear D. Germline V gene lookup returns CDR1 MDHEN and CDR2 SYDVKM. The CDR3 spans 14 residues. CDR3 in amino acids: CASSPEIGGLSHDF. In DNA, the CDR3 is TGTGCCAGCAGCCCCGAAATAGGAGGCCTTTCTCACGACTTT.

This clonotype has ten or more counts. One end of the junction is discordant with germline, which a read error may explain. The chain uses TRBV7-9 and TRBJ2-1; the D gene could be TRBD1 or TRBD2 (5 bases each). From germline, CDR1 is SEHNR and CDR2 FQNEAQ (reference sequence). There are 14 residues in the CDR3. CDR3 residues: CASIRDPTLVSLDF. The CDR3 DNA follows: TGTGCCAGCATCCGGGACCCGACGTTAGTATCTCTAGACTTC.

This clonotype has at least ten counts. CDR3 nucleotides: TGTGCCAGCAGCCTCGCGGGAGGGATTTACAATGAGCAGTTCTTC. Protein sequence: CASSLAGGIYNEQFF. The chain employs TRBV7-3 and TRBJ2-1; the match to TRBD2 covers 9 bases. The germline V gene has CDR1 SGHTA and CDR2 FQGTGA. The V segment lost 5 bases and the J segment 4 bases; nucleotides outside the gene matches: 6. The CDR3 is 15 residues long.

The sample holds many counts of this clonotype. This chain joins TRBV19 and TRBJ1-2; 7 positions match TRBD1. V was pared by 7 bases and J by 8 bases, with 16 bases of the junction left unmatched. There are 15 residues in the CDR3. Germline CDR1 is LNHDA and CDR2 is SQIVND (reference sequence). This CDR3 is CASKSGDSGVGGYTF. CDR3 nucleotides: TGTGCCAGTAAGAGCGGGGACAGTGGTGTTGGAGGCTACACCTTC.

This chain links TRBV19 with TRBJ2-1; 8 positions match TRBD2. The germline CDR1 and CDR2 sequences are LNHDA and SQIVND (reference sequence). The V segment lost 4 bases and the J segment 6 bases; nucleotides outside the gene matches: 8. The CDR3 runs to 15 residues. The CDR3 DNA follows: TGTGCCAGTAGTACCGGGTACGCGGGAGGCAATGAGCAGTTCTTC. Protein product: CASSTGYAGGNEQFF.